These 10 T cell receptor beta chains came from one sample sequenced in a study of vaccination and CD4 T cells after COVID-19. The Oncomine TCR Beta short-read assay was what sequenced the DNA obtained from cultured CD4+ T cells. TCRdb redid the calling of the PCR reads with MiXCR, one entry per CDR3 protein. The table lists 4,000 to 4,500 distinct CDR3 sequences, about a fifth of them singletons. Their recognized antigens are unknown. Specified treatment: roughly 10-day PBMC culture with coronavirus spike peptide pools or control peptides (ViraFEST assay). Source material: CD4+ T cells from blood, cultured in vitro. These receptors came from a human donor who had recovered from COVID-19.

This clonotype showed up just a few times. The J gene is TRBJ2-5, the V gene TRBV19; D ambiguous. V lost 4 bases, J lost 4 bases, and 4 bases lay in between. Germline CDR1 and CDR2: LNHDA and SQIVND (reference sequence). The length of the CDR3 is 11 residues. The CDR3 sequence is CASSNRETQYF. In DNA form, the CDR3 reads TGTGCCAGTAGTAACCGAGAGACCCAGTACTTC. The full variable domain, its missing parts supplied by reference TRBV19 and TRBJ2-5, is DGGITQSPKYLFRKEGQNVTLSCEQNLNHDAMYWYRQDPGQGLRLIYYSQIVNDFQKGDIAEGYSVSREKKESFPLTVTSAQKNPTAFYLCASSNRETQYFGPGTRLLVL.

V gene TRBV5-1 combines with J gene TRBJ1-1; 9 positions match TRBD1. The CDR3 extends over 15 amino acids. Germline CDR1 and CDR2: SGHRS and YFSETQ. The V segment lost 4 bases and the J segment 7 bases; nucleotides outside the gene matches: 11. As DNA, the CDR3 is TGCGCCAGCAGCAAGACAGGGGGTTCAATTATTGAAGCTTTCTTT. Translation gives CASSKTGGSIIEAFF.

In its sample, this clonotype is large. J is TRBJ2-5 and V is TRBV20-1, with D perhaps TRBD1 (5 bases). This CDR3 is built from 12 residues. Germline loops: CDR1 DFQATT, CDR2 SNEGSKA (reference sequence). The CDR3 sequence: CSVRVSQETQYF. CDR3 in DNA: TGCAGCGTCAGGGTGAGCCAAGAGACCCAGTACTTC.

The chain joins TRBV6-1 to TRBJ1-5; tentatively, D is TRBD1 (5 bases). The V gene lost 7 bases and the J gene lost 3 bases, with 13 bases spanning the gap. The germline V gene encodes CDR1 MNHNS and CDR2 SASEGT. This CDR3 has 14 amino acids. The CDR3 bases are TGTGCCAGCAACTCTGACAGCAACAATCAGCCCCAGCATTTT. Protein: CASNSDSNNQPQHF.

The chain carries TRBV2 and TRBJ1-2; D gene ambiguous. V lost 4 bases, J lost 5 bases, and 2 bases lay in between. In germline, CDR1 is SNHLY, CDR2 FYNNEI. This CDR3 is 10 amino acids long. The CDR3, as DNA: TGTGCCAGCAGTGTTTATGGCTACACCTTC. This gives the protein CASSVYGYTF.

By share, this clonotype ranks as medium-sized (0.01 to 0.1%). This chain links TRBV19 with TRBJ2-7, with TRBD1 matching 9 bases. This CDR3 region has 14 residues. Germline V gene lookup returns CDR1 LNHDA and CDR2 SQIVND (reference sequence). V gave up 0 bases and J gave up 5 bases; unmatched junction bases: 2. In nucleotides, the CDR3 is TGTGCCAGTAGTATAGAGGACAGGGGCCACGAGCAGTACTTC. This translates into CASSIEDRGHEQYF.

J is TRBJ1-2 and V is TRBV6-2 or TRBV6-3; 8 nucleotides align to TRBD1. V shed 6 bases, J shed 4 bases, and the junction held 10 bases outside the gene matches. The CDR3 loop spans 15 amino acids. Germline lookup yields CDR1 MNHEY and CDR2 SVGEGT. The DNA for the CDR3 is TGTGCCAGCAGGCCAGGGACAGGCCGGCCCTATGGCTACACCTTC. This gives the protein CASRPGTGRPYGYTF.

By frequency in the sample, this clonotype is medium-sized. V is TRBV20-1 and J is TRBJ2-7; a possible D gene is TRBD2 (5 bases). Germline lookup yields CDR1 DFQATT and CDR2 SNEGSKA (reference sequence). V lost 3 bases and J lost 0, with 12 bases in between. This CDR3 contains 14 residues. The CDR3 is CSASSPRDSYEQYF. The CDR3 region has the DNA TGCAGTGCTAGCTCCCCCCGGGACTCCTACGAGCAGTACTTC.

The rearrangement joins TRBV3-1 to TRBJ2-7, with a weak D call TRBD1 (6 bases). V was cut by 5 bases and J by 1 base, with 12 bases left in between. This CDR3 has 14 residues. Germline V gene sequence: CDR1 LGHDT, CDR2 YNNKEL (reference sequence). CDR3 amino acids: CASSGGGGSYEQYF. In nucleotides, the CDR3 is TGTGCCAGCAGCGGTGGGGGCGGGTCCTACGAGCAGTACTTC.

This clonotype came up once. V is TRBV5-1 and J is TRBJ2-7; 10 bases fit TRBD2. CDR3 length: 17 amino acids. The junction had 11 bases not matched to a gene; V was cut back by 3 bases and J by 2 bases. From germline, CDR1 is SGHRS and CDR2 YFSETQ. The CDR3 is CASSSRPGTSDTYEQYF. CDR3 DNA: TGCGCCAGCAGCTCAAGACCGGGGACTAGCGATACCTACGAGCAGTACTTC. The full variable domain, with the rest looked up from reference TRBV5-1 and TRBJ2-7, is KAGVTQTPRYLIKTRGQQVTLSCSPISGHRSVSWYQQTPGQGLQFLFEYFSETQRNKGNFPGRFSGRQFSNSRSEMNVSTLELGDSALYLCASSSRPGTSDTYEQYFGPGTRLTVT.